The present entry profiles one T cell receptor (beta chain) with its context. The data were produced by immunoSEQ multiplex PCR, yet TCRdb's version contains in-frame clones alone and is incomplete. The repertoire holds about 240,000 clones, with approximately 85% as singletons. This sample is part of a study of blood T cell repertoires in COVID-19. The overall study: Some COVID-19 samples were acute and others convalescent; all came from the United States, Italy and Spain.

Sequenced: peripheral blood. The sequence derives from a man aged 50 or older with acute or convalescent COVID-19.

CDR3 bases: TGTGCCTGGGCGACAGGGACTCGGGAAAAACTGTTTTTT. Translation: CAWATGTREKLFF. The V gene is TRBV30, the J gene TRBJ1-4, with TRBD1 matching over 7 bases. Germline loops: CDR1 GTSNPN, CDR2 SVGIG (reference sequence). The J segment lost 8 bases and the V segment lost 5 bases, leaving 8 bases of the junction unmatched. This CDR3 spans 13 amino acids.